One sample yielded the 23 T cell receptor beta chains listed below, sequenced in a study of response to subunit inactivated influenza vaccine. One entry per CDR3 protein results from TCRdb running MiXCR on the RT-PCR reads. The top ten hold 9.5% to 13% of the sample, which has over 800,000 distinct CDR3 sequences, 21% seen once. This specimen consisted of PBMCs from blood, obtained 5 days after vaccination. Receptors originate from a middle-aged man who received an inactivated influenza vaccine.

This sequence joins TRBV6-1 and TRBJ2-5, with TRBD2 identical over 16 bases. Germline-derived CDR1 and CDR2 are MNHNS and SASEGT. CDR3 length: 15 residues. The junction had 3 bases not matched to a gene; V was cut back by 6 bases and J by 5 bases. The CDR3 loop is CASRGLAGGSETQYF. CDR3 bases: TGTGCCAGCAGGGGACTAGCGGGGGGGTCGGAGACCCAGTACTTC.

The gene calls are TRBV7-2 and TRBJ2-3, with D possibly being TRBD2 (5 bases). The ends were cut back, 5 bases at V and 2 bases at J, with 14 bases in the middle. This CDR3 comprises 15 residues. Germline lookup yields CDR1 SGHTA and CDR2 FQGNSA. The CDR3 loop is CASSRLWQATDTQYF. CDR3 coding DNA: TGTGCCAGCAGCAGACTATGGCAGGCCACAGATACGCAGTATTTT.

This clonotype was detected a few times. V gene TRBV7-9 combines with J gene TRBJ2-3; D gene ambiguous. Germline CDR1 SEHNR, CDR2 FQNEAQ (reference sequence). Trimming stripped 5 bases from V and 3 bases from J, with 6 bases between. The CDR3 spans 12 residues. This chain's CDR3 is CASSEYTDTQYF. The CDR3 DNA reads TGTGCCAGCAGCGAATATACAGATACGCAGTATTTT.

This clonotype was seen many times. The chain combines TRBV4-1 with TRBJ2-1; 13 bases are a match to TRBD2. J was trimmed by 4 bases and V by 4 bases; bases with no gene match: 4. The CDR3 totals 16 residues. Germline CDR1 is MGHRA and CDR2 is YSYEKL. Written as DNA, the CDR3 is TGCGCCAGCAGCCCTAGGACTAGCGGGAGTTACAATGAGCAGTTCTTC. It specifies CASSPRTSGSYNEQFF.

This clonotype was detected ten times or more. The gene calls are TRBV5-6 and TRBJ2-1, with no clear D. This CDR3 is built from 12 residues. Germline assignment: CDR1 SGHDT and CDR2 YYEEEE. Trimming stripped 2 bases from V and 6 bases from J, with 6 bases between. The CDR3 sequence is CASSFLSNEQFF. The CDR3 DNA follows: TGTGCCAGCAGCTTCCTGAGCAATGAGCAGTTCTTC.

In this sample, this clonotype turned up many times. The chain has TRBV5-1 and TRBJ2-5, with D unresolved. Germline CDR1 reads SGHRS; CDR2 reads YFSETQ. The V end was cut by 5 bases, the J end by 2 bases, with 13 bases between. This CDR3 spans 14 amino acids. The CDR3 DNA follows: TGCGCCAGCAGGGTGGGTAGACGGCAAGAGACCCAGTACTTC. Its translation: CASRVGRRQETQYF. The full variable domain, completed using reference TRBV5-1 and TRBJ2-5, is KAGVTQTPRYLIKTRGQQVTLSCSPISGHRSVSWYQQTPGQGLQFLFEYFSETQRNKGNFPGRFSGRQFSNSRSEMNVSTLELGDSALYLCASRVGRRQETQYFGPGTRLLVL.

The chain uses TRBV2 and TRBJ2-5; D may be TRBD1 or TRBD2 (7 bases each). The CDR3 length is 13 residues. CDR1 SNHLY and CDR2 FYNNEI come from the germline V gene. The V gene lost 7 bases and the J gene lost 5 bases, with 14 bases spanning the gap. CDR3 protein: CASIRGRGETQYF. CDR3 DNA sequence: TGTGCCAGCATAAGGGGGCGGGGGGAGACCCAGTACTTC. Looking up the rest from reference TRBV2 and TRBJ2-5 gives the full variable domain: EPEVTQTPSHQVTQMGQEVILRCVPISNHLYFYWYRQILGQKVEFLVSFYNNEISEKSEIFDDQFSVERPDGSNFTLKIRSTKLEDSAMYFCASIRGRGETQYFGPGTRLLVL.

This clonotype was seen only a few times. V gene TRBV10-2 combines with J gene TRBJ2-7, with TRBD1 matching over 10 bases. From germline, CDR1 is WSHSY and CDR2 SAAADI. Trimming removed 3 bases from V and 2 bases from J; junction bases left unmatched: 4. The CDR3 is made up of 15 amino acids. The CDR3 coding sequence is TGCGCCAGCAGTGACGGGACAGGGGACCCCTACGAGCAGTACTTC. It encodes CASSDGTGDPYEQYF.

The V and J genes are TRBV5-1 and TRBJ2-5; 13 nucleotides align to TRBD2. Germline V gives CDR1 SGHRS, CDR2 YFSETQ. Trimming cost V 4 bases and J 4 bases; bases outside gene matches: 10. The length of the CDR3 is 17 residues. CDR3 loop: CASSVRRTSGGPETQYF. The CDR3 DNA reads TGCGCCAGCAGCGTCCGACGGACTAGCGGGGGTCCAGAGACCCAGTACTTC.

The rearrangement joins TRBV6-1 to TRBJ1-5, with 8 bases aligning to TRBD1. The CDR3 totals 15 residues. The germline V gene encodes CDR1 MNHNS and CDR2 SASEGT. Germline trimming cut 3 bases from V and 3 bases from J; bases unmatched to any gene: 4. Here the CDR3 reads CASSERQGTNQPQHF. CDR3 nucleotide sequence: TGTGCCAGCAGTGAGCGACAGGGGACCAATCAGCCCCAGCATTTT.

In this sample, this clonotype turned up a few times. This chain links TRBV7-2 with TRBJ2-4, with 7 positions matching TRBD2. V trimming: 1 base; J trimming: 6 bases; junction bases outside the gene matches: 3. CDR1 SGHTA and CDR2 FQGNSA come from the germline V gene. The CDR3 spans 14 residues. CDR3 protein: CASSLELARNIQYF. CDR3 DNA sequence: TGTGCCAGCAGCTTAGAACTAGCGCGAAACATTCAGTACTTC.

This clonotype was counted between two and nine times. This rearrangement joins TRBV6-1 to TRBJ2-5; D possibly corresponds to TRBD1 (6 bases). The V end lost 5 bases, the J end lost 0 bases, and 10 bases lay between the germline ends. The CDR3 is made up of 14 amino acids. CDR1 MNHNS and CDR2 SASEGT come from the germline V gene. Here the CDR3 reads CASSTGQYQETQYF. CDR3 nucleotide sequence: TGTGCCAGCAGTACAGGGCAGTACCAAGAGACCCAGTACTTC.

The chain joins TRBV20-1 to TRBJ2-1; D might be TRBD2 (5 bases). The V gene lost 6 bases and the J gene lost 1 base, with 7 bases spanning the gap. The CDR3 sequence is 12 residues long. CDR1 and CDR2 from the germline V gene are DFQATT and SNEGSKA (reference sequence). CDR3 in amino acids: CSAPGSYNEQFF. CDR3 DNA sequence: TGCAGTGCCCCGGGGTCCTACAATGAGCAGTTCTTC.

This clonotype was seen only a few times. The J gene is TRBJ1-1, the V gene TRBV5-1; perhaps TRBD1 as D (5 bases). The length of the CDR3 is 13 residues. V was clipped by 4 bases and J by 11 bases, with 18 bases between them. Germline-derived CDR1 and CDR2 are SGHRS and YFSETQ. The CDR3 coding sequence is TGCGCCAGCAGCACCTCTCAAGGGGCAGCGGCTTTCTTT. It specifies CASSTSQGAAAFF.

The chain combines TRBV7-2 with TRBJ2-2, with D perhaps TRBD1 (6 bases). Germline values: CDR1 SGHTA, CDR2 FQGNSA. The CDR3 has 14 amino acids. V gave up 4 bases and J gave up 4 bases, with 10 bases separating them. The CDR3 protein is CASSYTGITGELFF. Written as DNA, the CDR3 is TGTGCCAGCAGCTATACAGGGATCACCGGGGAGCTGTTTTTT.

This clonotype was detected only a few times. DNA for the CDR3: TGTGCCAGCAGCTTAGAGCCACTAGCGGGGACCTACGAGCAGTACTTC. This encodes CASSLEPLAGTYEQYF. This chain connects TRBV7-2 to TRBJ2-7, with TRBD2 identical over 10 bases. Looked up from germline, CDR1 is SGHTA and CDR2 is FQGNSA. CDR3 length: 16 residues. V lost 1 base and J lost 2; bases outside the gene matches: 5.

The DNA of the CDR3 is TGTGCCAGCAAATATCGAAGTGGGACAGATTACAATGAGCAGTTCTTC. It specifies CASKYRSGTDYNEQFF. V and J are TRBV6-2 or TRBV6-3 and TRBJ2-1; 7 bases align to TRBD1. The CDR3 runs 16 residues. The V segment lost 7 bases and the J segment 4 bases; nucleotides outside the gene matches: 13. Per germline, CDR1 MNHEY and CDR2 SVGEGT.

V gene TRBV7-3 combines with J gene TRBJ2-2; TRBD2 matches at 9 bases. This CDR3 is built from 19 residues. J was trimmed by 2 bases and V by 10 bases; bases with no gene match: 20. Per the germline V gene, CDR1 is SGHTA and CDR2 is FQGTGA. CDR3 loop: CAIRTLPSSGRSNTGELFF. Written as DNA, the CDR3 is TGTGCCATCCGAACCCTCCCTAGTAGCGGGAGATCCAACACCGGGGAGCTGTTTTTT.

The chain employs TRBV7-9 and TRBJ2-1; 9 positions match TRBD1. CDR1 SEHNR and CDR2 FQNEAQ come from the germline V gene (reference sequence). Losses at the gene ends were 7 bases for V and 0 bases for J; bases not matched to a gene: 10. This CDR3 is 17 amino acids long. The CDR3: CASTRDRAWGSYNEQFF. The CDR3 region has the DNA TGTGCCAGCACCCGGGACAGGGCCTGGGGCTCCTACAATGAGCAGTTCTTC.

V gene TRBV27 combines with J gene TRBJ1-5; D is possibly TRBD1 (6 bases). The CDR3 length is 15 residues. Trimming pared 5 bases from V and 1 base from J, leaving 12 bases between. Germline assignment: CDR1 MNHEY and CDR2 SMNVEV (reference sequence). Written as DNA, the CDR3 is TGTGCCAGCAGTAGGGGGTATTTGAGCAATCAGCCCCAGCATTTT. Protein: CASSRGYLSNQPQHF.

This clonotype was detected only a few times. This chain connects TRBV11-2 to TRBJ2-3; tentatively, D is TRBD2 (6 bases). Germline V gene data show CDR1 as SGHAT and CDR2 as FQNNGV. There are 15 residues in the CDR3. V was clipped by 0 bases and J by 3 bases, with 10 bases between them. In DNA, the CDR3 is TGTGCCAGCAGCTTAGAAAGGCGGGGAACAGATACGCAGTATTTT. This translates into CASSLERRGTDTQYF.

J is TRBJ2-7 and V is TRBV30, with 7 bases fitting TRBD1. There are 13 residues in the CDR3. Unmatched junction bases numbered 3, after V lost 2 bases and J lost 2 bases. The germline gives CDR1 GTSNPN, CDR2 SVGIG (reference sequence). The DNA for the CDR3 is TGTGCCTGGAGTCCCGGACAGGCCTACGAGCAGTACTTC. It translates to CAWSPGQAYEQYF. Based on the CDR3 plus reference TRBV30 and TRBJ2-7, the full variable domain is SQTIHQWPATLVQPVGSPLSLECTVEGTSNPNLYWYRQAAGRGLQLLFYSVGIGQISSEVPQNLSASRPQDRQFILSSKKLLLSDSGFYLCAWSPGQAYEQYFGPGTRLTVT.

The chain combines TRBV6-6 with TRBJ2-1; 8 positions match TRBD2. The CDR3 contains 12 residues. The V gene's germline CDR1 is MNHNY and CDR2 SVGAGI (reference sequence). The J segment lost 8 bases and the V segment lost 6 bases, leaving 3 bases of the junction unmatched. The CDR3 loop is CASRTRGDEQFF. CDR3 nucleotides: TGTGCCAGCAGAACGCGGGGGGATGAGCAGTTCTTC.